This is a list of T cell receptor beta chains from one sample in a study of circulating and synovial CD4+ cells in juvenile arthritis. Repertoires were generated with immunoSEQ multiplex PCR, while TCRdb's copy carries only in-frame clones and drops some. This table holds about 16,000 clones, under 95% found once. Sequencing was performed on CD4+ T cells from blood. The receptors stem from a human donor with juvenile idiopathic arthritis. Each CDR3 is given with its conserved first and last residue. Fields, in order: clone size, J gene, V gene, D gene, CDR3 protein. A D gene is named only where the DNA matches it firmly. Clone size is stated in some rows and not others, as once, few, many or a class when expanded.

>-|TRBJ2-1|TRBV5-1|-
CASSLVSGGHNEQFF
>-|TRBJ2-1|TRBV5-1|TRBD2
CASSLFASGGNEQFF
>-|TRBJ2-3|TRBV5-3|-
CARSGWNLADTQYF
>-|TRBJ2-2|TRBV9|-
CASSVRLGEAGELFF
>-|TRBJ1-3|TRBV7-2|-
CASSGVQLNTIYF
>-|TRBJ2-2|TRBV6-1|TRBD2
CASSTSANTGELFF
>-|TRBJ2-5|TRBV7-2|-
CASSLNKETQYF
>-|TRBJ1-1|TRBV6-1|-
CASSDREQQEAFF
>-|TRBJ2-7|TRBV10-3|TRBD1
CAISKLTGYEQYF
>-|TRBJ2-1|TRBV6-5|TRBD1
CASSRTGGRSEQFF
>once|TRBJ1-2|TRBV14|-
CASSQALGGLGGYTF
>-|TRBJ1-1|TRBV19|-
CASSPGVMNTEAFF
>-|TRBJ2-7|TRBV14|-
CASSQVETVIYEQYF
>-|TRBJ1-6|TRBV4-3|-
CASSQRGADSPLHF
>-|TRBJ2-7|TRBV5-6|TRBD1
CASSPPGTGNYEQYF
>-|TRBJ2-7|TRBV10-3|TRBD2
CAISGGERERRAYEQYF
>once|TRBJ1-3|TRBV28|-
CASSSPAGSGNTIYF
>-|TRBJ1-1|TRBV27|-
CASSPWGRTNTEAFF
>-|TRBJ2-3|TRBV2|-
CASSASLSDTQYF
>-|TRBJ1-4|TRBV9|-
CASSVDGSGANEKLFF
>-|TRBJ1-1|TRBV7-6|-
CASSFRGMNTEAFF
>-|TRBJ1-6|TRBV7-8|-
CASNEGGSYNSPLHF
>-|TRBJ1-2|TRBV9|-
CASSVEGRPNYGYTF
>-|TRBJ2-7|TRBV7-2|-
CASSLVRGLAYEQYF
>few|TRBJ1-2|TRBV10-1|-
CASSESWGQGYTF